This T cell receptor (beta chain) is from a study of T-cell reconstitution after alpha-beta-depleted transplantation in children. Broader study findings: Surviving thymic progenitors and recipient T cells were the source of high TCRbeta diversity at day 60 in some patients. Reportedly, roughly two months post-transplant, alpha-beta T cells arose from several hundred expanded graft clones. T-cell counts and diversity at one year post-transplant came mainly from newly produced T cells.

The TCRbeta library incorporated unique molecular identifiers. TCRdb ran MiXCR on the PCR reads and lists one entry per CDR3 protein. The table lists about 200,000 distinct CDR3 sequences, roughly 6% of them singletons, with about 5% in the top ten. This clonotype was recorded a few times. The antigen remains undetermined. Between the trimmed V and J ends, which lost 3 bases and 6 bases, there was a span of 11 bases. Germline V gene data show CDR1 as KGHSH and CDR2 as LQKENI. The CDR3 sequence is 13 residues long. The chain joins TRBV18 to TRBJ2-5; TRBD2 might be the D (7 bases). The specimen comprised PBMCs, sampled before TCRalphabeta/CD19-depleted stem cell transplant. This TCR derives from a girl less than two years old with combined immunodeficiency, due to receive a stem cell transplant. DNA of the CDR3: TGTGCCAGCTCACCCGAGGGGGGGAAGACCCAGTACTTC. Translation gives CASSPEGGKTQYF.